The rows below give T cell receptor beta chains drawn from one sample of a study of radiation and T cells in renal cell carcinoma. Data came from immunoSEQ multiplex PCR; TCRdb stores just in-frame clones and leaves some out. The sample lists 150,000 to 190,000 clones, 87% seen once, with 10% to 15% in the top ten. Material: blood, obtained from a patient whose treatment included radiotherapy and nephrectomy. The receptor source for this set is a woman between 45 and 65 years old with renal cell carcinoma. Both conserved end residues are part of each CDR3. A D gene is named only where the DNA matches it firmly. For some rows the clone size is stated as once, few or many, or as a class when expanded; others skip it.

v_call	d_call	j_call	clone_size	cdr3_aa
TRBV6-1	-	TRBJ1-6	-	CASRDSSYNSPLHF
TRBV7-9	TRBD1	TRBJ2-1	-	CASSFATGGDTYNEQFF
TRBV19	-	TRBJ2-5	-	CASSEAGLLETQYF
TRBV5-1	TRBD1	TRBJ2-2	-	CASKTQGADTGELFF
TRBV7-2	-	TRBJ1-3	-	CASSLVPLSGNTIYF
TRBV10-3	-	TRBJ1-6	-	CAISESFPPTGFSPLHF
TRBV4-2	TRBD2	TRBJ2-1	-	CASSQERAAGGYNEQFF
TRBV29-1	TRBD2	TRBJ2-7	-	CSVRDYSYEQYF
TRBV9	-	TRBJ2-3	-	CASSAGTVGRDGDTQYF
TRBV19	TRBD1	TRBJ2-7	once	CASTSGTGSSYEQYF
TRBV6-5	-	TRBJ2-1	-	CASWGPEGNEQFF
TRBV9	-	TRBJ1-2	-	CASSRDLGYTF
TRBV7-9	-	TRBJ1-2	-	CASSPTGSYGYTF
TRBV19	TRBD1	TRBJ1-2	-	CASSRRTGRGYGYTF
TRBV9	-	TRBJ2-7	-	CASSVDYEQYF